This T cell receptor (beta chain) originates from a study of Ad26.COV2.S vaccination and SARS-CoV-2 variants. Turning to the study itself: Ad26.COV2.S was injected intramuscularly once or twice, 56 days apart.

Treatment: roughly 18 received Ad26.COV2.S at low or high dose, single or two shots; 5 received placebo; per-sample allocation not given. The samples date from day 63 after the first vaccine or placebo injection. The shot given was an Ad26 vector that makes Wuhan-strain SARS-CoV-2 spike. The length of the CDR3 is 16 residues. The ends were cut back, 1 base at V and 0 bases at J, with 10 bases in the middle. Germline V gene lookup returns CDR1 SGHTA and CDR2 FQGNSA. A word on this clone: The antigen is undetermined.

Whole-study results and caveats: Vaccine recipients showed a spike-specific TCR breadth that was higher than in placebo recipients. Comparable non-spike TCR breadth was observed in vaccine and placebo recipients.

The protocol was immunoSEQ multiplex PCR, while the TCRdb copy is restricted to in-frame clones and leaves out a portion. The sample includes around 240,000 clones, 85% to 90% of them seen just once. The sequence was collected from a person aged 18-60 years who received the Ad26.COV2.S COVID-19 vaccine or a placebo. This sample comprised peripheral blood, obtained in a trial of Ad26.COV2.S vaccine versus placebo. The rearrangement links TRBV7-2 to TRBJ2-4, with D tentatively TRBD2 (5 bases). In DNA form, the CDR3 reads TGTGCCAGCAGCTTAGAAGCGGCCCTAGCCAAAAACATTCAGTACTTC. It translates to CASSLEAALAKNIQYF. The full variable domain, rest sourced from reference TRBV7-2 and TRBJ2-4, is GAGVSQSPSNKVTEKGKDVELRCDPISGHTALYWYRQSLGQGLEFLIYFQGNSAPDKSGLPSDRFSAERTGGSVSTLTIQRTQQEDSAVYLCASSLEAALAKNIQYFGAGTRLSVL.